The present TCR beta chain was sequenced within a study of cytomegalovirus exposure and HLA in healthy donors. Across the study: From HLA-typed donors, an early data release held some 80 million unique TCRs.

As regards this clone: The antigen is unknown. Relative to the germline gene, one junction end is altered; a read error may explain this.

In the PCR, 60 Vbeta and 13 Jbeta primers were used. Profiled with immunoSEQ multiplex PCR; TCRdb holds only in-frame clones, not every one. The sample shows about 130,000 clones, approximately 68% of them seen only once. The CDR3 contains 16 residues. Germline values: CDR1 SSHAT, CDR2 FNYEAQ (reference sequence). Whole-study results and caveats: Specific recognition of CMV antigens was confirmed in vitro for a few chains (all CMV-associated). Most TCR beta V segments were productive about 87% or about 30% of the time in an earlier analysis.

The chain combines TRBV7-7 with TRBJ2-5; 9 bases are a match to TRBD1. The origin of this receptor is a man aged 25-40 years in good health and CMV-seropositive. Sequenced: PBMCs. The DNA for the CDR3 is TGTGCTAGCAGCCCTGGGACGGGACAGGGACAAGAGACCCAGTACTTC. Its translation: CASSPGTGQGQETQYF.